The rows below give T cell receptor beta chains drawn from one sample of a study of cytomegalovirus exposure and HLA in healthy donors. The data were produced by immunoSEQ multiplex PCR, yet TCRdb's version contains in-frame clones alone and is incomplete. The data contain some 250,000 clones, 86% of them singletons. Sequenced sample: PBMCs. These receptors all come from a woman under 40 in good health and CMV-seropositive. Both conserved end residues are part of each CDR3. A D gene is named only where the DNA matches it firmly.

len: 18
j_gene: TRBJ2-2
v_gene: TRBV10-3
d_gene: -
CDR3aa: CAISESLLRRAHTGELFF

len: 16
j_gene: TRBJ2-5
v_gene: TRBV2
d_gene: TRBD2
CDR3aa: CASSVGLAGGEETQYF

len: 14
j_gene: TRBJ1-5
v_gene: TRBV4-2
d_gene: -
CDR3aa: CASRLADSNQPQHF

len: 15
j_gene: TRBJ2-7
v_gene: TRBV5-1
d_gene: TRBD1
CDR3aa: CASSLGVGQGNEQYF

len: 13
j_gene: TRBJ2-1
v_gene: TRBV27
d_gene: -
CDR3aa: CASSFDRGHEQFF

len: 11
j_gene: TRBJ2-5
v_gene: TRBV20-1
d_gene: -
CDR3aa: CSANQGETQYF

len: 13
j_gene: TRBJ1-2
v_gene: TRBV28
d_gene: TRBD1
CDR3aa: CGIRDRANYGYTF

len: 14
j_gene: TRBJ1-2
v_gene: TRBV6-4
d_gene: -
CDR3aa: CASSPEEGQGGYTF

len: 17
j_gene: TRBJ2-1
v_gene: TRBV12-5
d_gene: -
CDR3aa: CASGLVITSAGSNEQFF

len: 15
j_gene: TRBJ1-1
v_gene: TRBV7-9
d_gene: -
CDR3aa: CASSLALTGLTEAFF

len: 15
j_gene: TRBJ2-7
v_gene: TRBV19
d_gene: TRBD1
CDR3aa: CASSIFGTGVHEQYF

len: 14
j_gene: TRBJ2-7
v_gene: TRBV27
d_gene: TRBD1
CDR3aa: CASSVTGDLYEQYF

len: 14
j_gene: TRBJ2-1
v_gene: TRBV7-9
d_gene: TRBD2
CDR3aa: CASSSTSGSNEQFF

len: 15
j_gene: TRBJ1-2
v_gene: TRBV28
d_gene: TRBD1
CDR3aa: CASSSPWDSAYGYTF

len: 16
j_gene: TRBJ1-1
v_gene: TRBV11-3
d_gene: TRBD1
CDR3aa: CASSFDWQGAGTEAFF

len: 15
j_gene: TRBJ2-7
v_gene: TRBV21-1
d_gene: -
CDR3aa: CASPDRSITSGEQYF

len: 13
j_gene: TRBJ1-1
v_gene: TRBV19
d_gene: -
CDR3aa: CASRLSGGPEAFF

len: 16
j_gene: TRBJ1-5
v_gene: TRBV2
d_gene: -
CDR3aa: CASTLMGSLSNQPQHF

len: 14
j_gene: TRBJ1-2
v_gene: TRBV27
d_gene: -
CDR3aa: CASSFGSAAYGYTF

len: 15
j_gene: TRBJ1-5
v_gene: TRBV11-2
d_gene: -
CDR3aa: CASSLGPGNGQPQHF

len: 14
j_gene: TRBJ2-7
v_gene: TRBV5-1
d_gene: TRBD1
CDR3aa: CASSSGTGVNEQYF

len: 12
j_gene: TRBJ2-1
v_gene: TRBV7-9
d_gene: -
CDR3aa: CASSPEGVEQFF

len: 15
j_gene: TRBJ2-7
v_gene: TRBV28
d_gene: -
CDR3aa: CASSLSDSVVHEQYF

len: 15
j_gene: TRBJ2-7
v_gene: TRBV4-1
d_gene: -
CDR3aa: CASSLDGGGTYEQYF

len: 14
j_gene: TRBJ2-5
v_gene: TRBV5-1
d_gene: -
CDR3aa: CASNPLGGQETQYF

len: 14
j_gene: TRBJ2-7
v_gene: TRBV11-3
d_gene: TRBD2
CDR3aa: CASSSGTSSYEQYF

len: 14
j_gene: TRBJ2-3
v_gene: TRBV27
d_gene: -
CDR3aa: CASSLWGKVDTQYF

len: 16
j_gene: TRBJ1-4
v_gene: TRBV5-1
d_gene: TRBD1
CDR3aa: CASSLEAGTVDEKLFF

len: 14
j_gene: TRBJ2-2
v_gene: TRBV9
d_gene: -
CDR3aa: CASSGRRNTGELFF

len: 16
j_gene: TRBJ2-7
v_gene: TRBV6-5
d_gene: TRBD2
CDR3aa: CASSYSAGVVSYEQYF

len: 17
j_gene: TRBJ2-1
v_gene: TRBV7-2
d_gene: -
CDR3aa: CASSLAPGTPPLNEQFF

len: 14
j_gene: TRBJ1-5
v_gene: TRBV18
d_gene: TRBD1
CDR3aa: CASSRGQEGQPQHF

len: 12
j_gene: TRBJ2-5
v_gene: TRBV14
d_gene: -
CDR3aa: CASSLNRETQYF

len: 14
j_gene: TRBJ2-5
v_gene: TRBV5-6
d_gene: TRBD1
CDR3aa: CASSKRGGGETQYF

len: 14
j_gene: TRBJ1-2
v_gene: TRBV15
d_gene: -
CDR3aa: CATSFTQGFGGYTF

len: 15
j_gene: TRBJ1-2
v_gene: TRBV5-1
d_gene: -
CDR3aa: CASSPTGASQYGYTF

len: 12
j_gene: TRBJ1-2
v_gene: TRBV7-6
d_gene: TRBD1
CDR3aa: CASSADRIGYTF

len: 13
j_gene: TRBJ1-1
v_gene: TRBV6-4
d_gene: -
CDR3aa: CASSRVMNTEAFF

len: 14
j_gene: TRBJ2-2
v_gene: TRBV7-9
d_gene: TRBD1
CDR3aa: CASLQGAPAGELFF

len: 13
j_gene: TRBJ1-2
v_gene: TRBV30
d_gene: -
CDR3aa: CAWGNRGGYGYTF

len: 14
j_gene: TRBJ2-7
v_gene: TRBV19
d_gene: -
CDR3aa: CASSHVEGPYEQYF

len: 13
j_gene: TRBJ2-7
v_gene: TRBV15
d_gene: TRBD1
CDR3aa: CATRTGANYEQYF

len: 17
j_gene: TRBJ2-2
v_gene: TRBV7-9
d_gene: TRBD1
CDR3aa: CASSFLWDSPTNGELFF

len: 15
j_gene: TRBJ2-1
v_gene: TRBV9
d_gene: TRBD2
CDR3aa: CASSVASGVYNEQFF

len: 16
j_gene: TRBJ2-1
v_gene: TRBV5-1
d_gene: TRBD2
CDR3aa: CASSPGLAGGTSEQFF

len: 17
j_gene: TRBJ2-1
v_gene: TRBV7-2
d_gene: TRBD2
CDR3aa: CASSLFGEGLAGEEQFF

len: 16
j_gene: TRBJ2-1
v_gene: TRBV27
d_gene: TRBD2
CDR3aa: CASRAKREGTYNEQFF

len: 16
j_gene: TRBJ2-1
v_gene: TRBV10-3
d_gene: TRBD2
CDR3aa: CAISESELLADNEQFF

len: 15
j_gene: TRBJ2-2
v_gene: TRBV19
d_gene: TRBD1
CDR3aa: CASSINPNSGGRLFF

len: 14
j_gene: TRBJ2-1
v_gene: TRBV7-2
d_gene: -
CDR3aa: CASSLDRGYNEQFF

len: 14
j_gene: TRBJ2-7
v_gene: TRBV18
d_gene: -
CDR3aa: CASSPGLASYEQYF

len: 14
j_gene: TRBJ2-5
v_gene: TRBV27
d_gene: TRBD2
CDR3aa: CASSLRGGLETQYF

len: 13
j_gene: TRBJ2-2
v_gene: TRBV19
d_gene: -
CDR3aa: CASSIGGGGELFF

len: 14
j_gene: TRBJ1-5
v_gene: TRBV18
d_gene: -
CDR3aa: CASTPTGIPKTQHF

len: 15
j_gene: TRBJ1-5
v_gene: TRBV6-1
d_gene: TRBD1
CDR3aa: CASSEGGGHNQPQHF